Sequencing of this T cell receptor beta chain was carried out in a study of blood T cell repertoires in COVID-19. Germline V gene sequence: CDR1 SGHDN, CDR2 FVKESK. With V trimmed by 0 bases and J by 5 bases, 7 bases remained unmatched. The CDR3 has 17 residues. Produced via immunoSEQ multiplex PCR; TCRdb's table is partial and in-frame only. Here the sample spans about 350,000 clones, 65% to 90% being singletons. This sequence originates from a woman in her fifties or sixties with COVID-19, enrolled during active disease. The sample comprised peripheral blood. The chain is built from TRBV14 and TRBJ1-1; 12 bases align to TRBD1. CDR3 nucleotide sequence: TGTGCCAGCAGCCAAGATGTGGGACAGGGGGCGCGAACTGAAGCTTTCTTT. This gives the protein CASSQDVGQGARTEAFF.